This T cell receptor beta chain was captured by sequencing in a study of PD-L1 blockade in urothelial cancer. On the study more broadly: Atezolizumab therapy began for patients at some point between 2014 and 2015, dosed at 1,200 mg intravenously every 3 weeks. Blood yielded a median of roughly 140,000 T cells per sample.

Produced via immunoSEQ multiplex PCR; TCRdb's table is partial and in-frame only. The sample has 55,000 to 70,000 clones, more than 65% seen once. The CDR3 has 20 residues. The ends lost 0 bases at V and 0 bases at J; junction bases unmatched: 5. Looked up from germline, CDR1 is ENHRY and CDR2 is SYGVKD. In this sample, this clone turned up a few times. The specimen was PBMCs, collected around atezolizumab (anti-PD-L1) treatment. The TCR sequence derives from a man in his 70s with urothelial cancer. V is TRBV10-3 and J is TRBJ2-1; 16 nucleotides match TRBD2. The CDR3 DNA reads TGTGCCATCAGTGAGTCTCCGGGACTAGCGGGAGGGAGCTCCTACAATGAGCAGTTCTTC. Its protein is CAISESPGLAGGSSYNEQFF.